The 24 T cell receptor beta chains below were found in one sample sequenced in a study of spatial heterogeneity in lung cancer. Each CDR3 protein gets one entry after TCRdb re-called the 5' RACE reads with MiXCR. The sample carries some 120,000 distinct CDR3 sequences, more than 10% recorded once. As to time point: blood at routine non-recurrence follow-up after resection. Whole RNA came from tumor, nontumor lung or frozen PBMC and was sequenced without being sorted. Specimen: PBMCs, collected at follow-up. These receptor sequences come from a male donor with early-stage non-small cell lung cancer.

This clonotype was seen a few times. Its ends do not fully match the called genes, so a read error is possible. The chain couples TRBV28 to TRBJ2-7, with D unclear. Per the germline V gene, CDR1 is MDHEN and CDR2 is SYDVKM. This CDR3 contains 8 residues. The CDR3 DNA reads TGCCCCCCGGGCCAGGCCAACTTC. Translation: CPPGQANF.

This clonotype was counted at least ten times. One junction end disagrees with the germline gene, perhaps due to a read error. The V call is TRBV7-2, the J call TRBJ2-1; a possible D gene is TRBD2 (7 bases). Germline V gene sequence: CDR1 SGHTA, CDR2 FQGNSA. The CDR3 contains 13 residues. CDR3 in amino acids: CASSSLAGAPLVF. The DNA for the CDR3 is TGTGCCAGCAGCTCCCTGGCGGGGGCCCCTCTCGTCTTC.

In its sample, this clonotype was seen a few times. This chain links TRBV6-1 with TRBJ1-3; no firm D call. CDR3 length equals 13 residues. The V end lost 6 bases, the J end lost 1 base, and 7 bases lay between the germline ends. The germline V gene has CDR1 MNHNS and CDR2 SASEGT. The CDR3 region has the DNA TGTGCCAGCAGGGCCCCGTCTGGAAACACCATATATTTT. This translates into CASRAPSGNTIYF.

There are a few counts of this clonotype. The CDR3 bases are TGTGCCAGCAGCCAAGATCCAAATTCCGGGACCCAGTACTTC. This sequence encodes CASSQDPNSGTQYF. This sequence joins TRBV3-1 and TRBJ2-5; unclear D gene. Germline V gives CDR1 LGHDT, CDR2 YNNKEL (reference sequence). This CDR3 has 14 residues. The ends were cut back, 0 bases at V and 7 bases at J, with 12 bases in the middle.

Many counts were recorded for this clonotype. This sequence joins TRBV5-1 and TRBJ2-1, with 9 bases lining up with TRBD1. J lost 9 bases, V lost 0 bases, and 4 bases had no gene match. Germline-derived CDR1 and CDR2 are SGHRS and YFSETQ. The length of the CDR3 is 14 residues. CDR3 DNA: TGCGCCAGCAGCTTGGGGACAGGGGCGATTGAGCAGTTCTTC. This codes for CASSLGTGAIEQFF.

This clonotype was found many times. The chain recombines TRBV27 with TRBJ1-4; D is uncertain. The CDR3 has 15 residues. Germline values: CDR1 MNHEY, CDR2 SMNVEV (reference sequence). V was trimmed by 7 bases and J by 0 bases, leaving 12 bases between them. The CDR3 bases are TGTGCCAGCAAGAGGAACTCCGCAACTAATGAAAAACTGTTTTTT. Translated: CASKRNSATNEKLFF. Filled out from reference TRBV27 and TRBJ1-4, the complete variable domain reads EAQVTQNPRYLITVTGKKLTVTCSQNMNHEYMSWYRQDPGLGLRQIYYSMNVEVTDKGDVPEGYKVSRKEKRNFPLILESPSPNQTSLYFCASKRNSATNEKLFFGSGTQLSVL.

The chain couples TRBV20-1 to TRBJ1-6; D not certain. Germline V CDR1 and CDR2: DFQATT, SNEGSKA (reference sequence). The ends were cut back, 0 bases at V and 7 bases at J, with 10 bases in the middle. CDR3 length equals 14 residues. The CDR3 DNA reads TGCAGTGCTAGAGAGGAGGGAAGGAATTCACCCCTCCACTTT. This codes for CSAREEGRNSPLHF.

This clonotype was seen at least ten times. The rearrangement joins TRBV6-4 to TRBJ2-2; 10 bases fit TRBD1. V shed 1 base, J shed 7 bases, and the junction held 6 bases outside the gene matches. From germline, CDR1 is MRHNA and CDR2 SNTAGT. The CDR3 is 16 amino acids. DNA of the CDR3: TGTGCCAGCAGTGACTTCCCAGGACAGGGGGTCGGGGAGCTGTTTTTT. Translated, it gives CASSDFPGQGVGELFF.

The J gene is TRBJ2-5, the V gene TRBV2, with D possibly matching TRBD1 (5 bases). V shed 6 bases and J shed 5 bases, with 16 bases lying between them. The CDR3 sequence is 14 residues long. Germline values: CDR1 SNHLY, CDR2 FYNNEI. The CDR3 coding sequence is TGTGCCAGCAGGCAAGTGGCAGGGCCGGAGACCCAGTACTTC. It encodes CASRQVAGPETQYF.

This clonotype was seen repeatedly, ten times or more. The genes are TRBV5-5 and TRBJ2-3; 8 nucleotides line up with TRBD2. The germline V gene has CDR1 SGHKS and CDR2 YYEKEE (reference sequence). Losses at the gene ends were 2 bases for V and 2 bases for J; bases not matched to a gene: 1. This CDR3 is 14 amino acids long. The DNA for the CDR3 is TGTGCCAGCAGCTTAGCGGGGGTCACAGATACGCAGTATTTT. Protein sequence: CASSLAGVTDTQYF. Full variable domain (remainder filled in from reference TRBV5-5 and TRBJ2-3): DAGVTQSPTHLIKTRGQQVTLRCSPISGHKSVSWYQQVLGQGPQFIFQYYEKEERGRGNFPDRFSARQFPNYSSELNVNALLLGDSALYLCASSLAGVTDTQYFGPGTRLTVL.

This clonotype was recorded many times. The chain recombines TRBV7-2 with TRBJ1-5; no firm D call. Per the germline V gene, CDR1 is SGHTA and CDR2 is FQGNSA. CDR3 length: 11 amino acids. Between the trimmed V and J ends, which lost 1 base and 9 bases, there was a span of 4 bases. CDR3 protein: CASSLGGPQHF. CDR3 DNA: TGTGCCAGCAGCTTAGGAGGGCCCCAGCATTTT.

This clonotype was detected ten times or more. The chain employs TRBV13 and TRBJ1-6, with D possibly matching TRBD1 (6 bases). The germline CDR1 and CDR2 sequences are PRHDT and FYEKMQ (reference sequence). The length of the CDR3 is 13 residues. Trimming removed 4 bases at V and 8 bases at J, with 9 bases between. This CDR3 is CASSYRTDSPLHF. Here the CDR3 DNA reads TGTGCCAGCAGCTATCGGACAGATTCACCCCTCCACTTT. The variable domain in full, completed from reference TRBV13 and TRBJ1-6, reads AAGVIQSPRHLIKEKRETATLKCYPIPRHDTVYWYQQGPGQDPQFLISFYEKMQSDKGSIPDRFSAQQFSDYHSELNMSSLELGDSALYFCASSYRTDSPLHFGNGTRLTVT.

This chain links TRBV3-1 with TRBJ1-4; D may be TRBD1 (5 bases). CDR3 length: 15 amino acids. From germline, CDR1 is LGHDT and CDR2 YNNKEL (reference sequence). V was clipped by 4 bases and J by 2 bases, with 11 bases between them. DNA of the CDR3: TGTGCCAGCAGCCTACGCCGGGGGACTAATGAAAAACTGTTTTTT. Amino acids: CASSLRRGTNEKLFF. Filled out from reference TRBV3-1 and TRBJ1-4, the complete variable domain reads DTAVSQTPKYLVTQMGNDKSIKCEQNLGHDTMYWYKQDSKKFLKIMFSYNNKELIINETVPNRFSPKSPDKAHLNLHINSLELGDSAVYFCASSLRRGTNEKLFFGSGTQLSVL.

This clonotype came up many times. The genes are TRBV4-1 and TRBJ2-7, with D perhaps TRBD1 (6 bases). This CDR3 is built from 15 residues. CDR1 MGHRA and CDR2 YSYEKL come from the germline V gene. Trimming shortened V by 2 bases and J by 3 bases, and 14 bases separated the two germline ends. As DNA, the CDR3 is TGCGCCAGCAGCCAATCCAGGGGCAGGGGCTACGAGCAGTACTTC. Protein: CASSQSRGRGYEQYF.

There are a few counts of this clonotype. This chain links TRBV28 with TRBJ2-3; the D gene is possibly TRBD2 (6 bases). The CDR3 is 13 amino acids. CDR1 MDHEN and CDR2 SYDVKM come from the germline V gene. Between the trimmed V and J ends, which lost 2 bases and 4 bases, there was a span of 7 bases. CDR3 sequence: CASSLQRADTQYF. The CDR3 DNA sequence: TGTGCCAGCAGTTTACAGCGGGCAGATACGCAGTATTTT.

The genes are TRBV19 and TRBJ2-1; no clear D gene. The V end was cut by 3 bases, the J end by 2 bases, with 14 bases between. CDR1 is LNHDA and CDR2 is SQIVND in the germline V gene (reference sequence). CDR3 length: 16 residues. Here the CDR3 reads CASSMHRVNPYNEQFF. Here the CDR3 DNA reads TGTGCCAGTAGTATGCATAGGGTCAATCCCTACAATGAGCAGTTCTTC.

This clonotype was counted at least ten times. The J gene is TRBJ1-1, the V gene TRBV7-3; D is uncertain. V was trimmed by 0 bases and J by 6 bases, leaving 8 bases between them. The length of the CDR3 is 13 residues. The germline V gene encodes CDR1 SGHTA and CDR2 FQGTGA. CDR3 loop: CASSLTPGPEAFF. CDR3 in DNA: TGTGCCAGCAGCTTAACTCCTGGCCCTGAAGCTTTCTTT. The whole variable domain, remainder taken from reference TRBV7-3 and TRBJ1-1, is GAGVSQTPSNKVTEKGKYVELRCDPISGHTALYWYRQSLGQGPEFLIYFQGTGAADDSGLPNDRFFAVRPEGSVSTLKIQRTERGDSAVYLCASSLTPGPEAFFGQGTRLTVV.

This clonotype showed up just once. The gene calls are TRBV5-5 and TRBJ1-1; D remains unclear. Per germline, CDR1 SGHKS and CDR2 YYEKEE (reference sequence). The CDR3 spans 15 residues. V shed 2 bases and J shed 1 base, with 12 bases lying between them. The CDR3 bases are TGTGCCAGCAGCTTTTTAGTAGGCCCGAACACTGAAGCTTTCTTT. This gives the protein CASSFLVGPNTEAFF.

This clonotype was seen a handful of times. The rearrangement links TRBV24-1 to TRBJ1-5; D ambiguous. The CDR3 contains 14 residues. Germline assignment: CDR1 KGHDR and CDR2 SFDVKD. V was cut by 3 bases and J by 3 bases, with 8 bases left in between. CDR3 loop: CATSDSLLNQPQHF. In nucleotides, the CDR3 is TGTGCCACCAGTGATAGTCTACTCAATCAGCCCCAGCATTTT.

This clonotype appeared many times. The chain recombines TRBV11-2 with TRBJ2-1, with D possibly being TRBD2 (5 bases). This CDR3 comprises 11 residues. CDR1 and CDR2 from the germline V gene are SGHAT and FQNNGV. V lost 3 bases and J lost 12, with 9 bases in between. The CDR3 coding sequence is TGTGCCAGCAGCTTCGCTAGCTCGCAGTTCTTC. Translating it yields CASSFASSQFF.

The sample holds many counts of this clonotype. The rearrangement joins TRBV15 to TRBJ2-1; TRBD1 matches at 7 bases. This CDR3 is built from 17 residues. After removal of 2 bases from V and 3 bases from J, the junction contained 10 bases not matched to a gene. Germline V gives CDR1 LNHNV, CDR2 YYDKDF (reference sequence). The chain's CDR3 is CATSRPQQGILYNEQFF. The DNA of the CDR3 is TGTGCCACCAGCAGACCCCAACAGGGGATCCTCTACAATGAGCAGTTCTTC.

The V call is TRBV24-1, the J call TRBJ2-5; D may be TRBD1 or TRBD2 (5 bases each). Germline CDR1 reads KGHDR; CDR2 reads SFDVKD. Trimming took off 6 bases at V and 5 bases at J, with 18 bases between the two ends. The length of the CDR3 is 15 residues. CDR3 region: CATSTPAPEGETQYF. The CDR3 DNA reads TGTGCCACCAGTACTCCGGCCCCAGAGGGGGAGACCCAGTACTTC.

The genes are TRBV20-1 and TRBJ2-3, with 10 bases identical to TRBD1. Germline values: CDR1 DFQATT, CDR2 SNEGSKA (reference sequence). Trimming cost V 0 bases and J 6 bases; bases outside gene matches: 15. The CDR3 consists of 18 residues. The chain's CDR3 is CSARDPLSGTGVRDTQYF. The CDR3, as DNA: TGCAGTGCTAGAGATCCATTGAGCGGGACAGGGGTCAGGGATACGCAGTATTTT.

This clonotype was observed at least ten times. The chain joins TRBV18 to TRBJ2-6, with D unresolved. The CDR3 is 15 residues long. The V gene lost 5 bases and the J gene lost 0 bases, with 8 bases spanning the gap. Germline CDR1 and CDR2: KGHSH and LQKENI. CDR3 residues: CASSSTVSGANVLTF. The CDR3 bases are TGTGCCAGCTCATCCACAGTCTCTGGGGCCAACGTCCTGACTTTC. The whole variable domain, remainder taken from reference TRBV18 and TRBJ2-6, is NAGVMQNPRHLVRRRGQEARLRCSPMKGHSHVYWYRQLPEEGLKFMVYLQKENIIDESGMPKERFSAEFPKEGPSILRIQQVVRGDSAAYFCASSSTVSGANVLTFGAGSRLTVL.